Listed below are T cell receptor beta chains from one sample, sequenced in a study of cytomegalovirus exposure and HLA in healthy donors. Assay used: immunoSEQ multiplex PCR; TCRdb lists only in-frame clones, some missing. The sample carries around 190,000 clones, around 82% recorded once. Sequenced: PBMCs. The receptor set was obtained from a woman aged 25 to 45 in good health and CMV-seropositive. The CDR3 runs from the conserved cysteine through the conserved F or W. A D gene is named only where the DNA matches it firmly. Not every row has a clone size; where given, it reads once, few, many or a size class.

clone_size,d_call,j_call,v_call,cdr3_nt,cdr3_aa
-,-,TRBJ1-3,TRBV5-5,TGTGCCAGCAGCTATACAGGGACCCTCTCTGGAAACACCATATATTTT,CASSYTGTLSGNTIYF
-,-,TRBJ2-7,TRBV2,TGTGCCAGCAGTGAAGGGGGAGGTGGGAGGAGGAACGAGCAGTACTTC,CASSEGGGGRRNEQYF
-,TRBD1,TRBJ1-5,TRBV7-8,TGTGCCAGCAGCTTAGCCGGGACAGATTATAGCAATCAGCCCCAGCATTTT,CASSLAGTDYSNQPQHF
-,-,TRBJ1-5,TRBV11-3,TGTGCCGTACCAAATCTCAGGGGAACCGGGAAGCAGCCCCAGCATTTT,CAVPNLRGTGKQPQHF
once,-,TRBJ2-2,TRBV10-3,TGTGCCATCAGTGAGTACGGAGATAGTACCGGGGAGCTGTTTTTT,CAISEYGDSTGELFF
-,TRBD2,TRBJ2-2,TRBV7-3,TGTGCCAGCAGCTTCCTCACTAGCGGGGCGGGCGGGGAGCTGTTTTTT,CASSFLTSGAGGELFF
-,-,TRBJ1-1,TRBV19,TGTGCCAGTAGTCCAACCCCCGGTTTCATGAACACTGAAGCTTTCTTT,CASSPTPGFMNTEAFF
once,-,TRBJ1-6,TRBV15,TGTGCCACCAGCAGAGATTTCTCCAAGCTTAATTCACCCCTCCACTTT,CATSRDFSKLNSPLHF
-,-,TRBJ2-1,TRBV6-1,TGTGCCAGCAGTCACCCGGACAATGAGCAGTTCTTC,CASSHPDNEQFF
few,TRBD1,TRBJ2-3,TRBV27,TGTGCCAGCAGCACCTGGACAGGGAGCGATACGCAGTATTTT,CASSTWTGSDTQYF
-,TRBD1,TRBJ1-6,TRBV2,TGTGCCAGCAGAGAGGGGGCGCGGACCTATAATTCACCCCTCCACTTT,CASREGARTYNSPLHF
-,-,TRBJ1-2,TRBV7-8,TGTGCCAGCAGCTTAGGGGGCGACAGGAATGGCTACACCTTC,CASSLGGDRNGYTF
-,TRBD2,TRBJ2-7,TRBV7-6,TGTGCCAGCAGCTCTAGACTAGCGGGGGGGCACATCTACGAGCAGTACTTC,CASSSRLAGGHIYEQYF
-,TRBD1,TRBJ1-2,TRBV13,TGTGCCAGCAGCTTAGATGGACAGGGCGGCTACACCTTC,CASSLDGQGGYTF
many,-,TRBJ1-5,TRBV5-6,TGTGCCAGCAGCTTGAGGGTTAGACAGGATCAGCCCCAGCATTTT,CASSLRVRQDQPQHF
once,-,TRBJ1-6,TRBV28,TGTGCCAGCAGTCCGTCAGGAAATTCACCCCTCCACTTT,CASSPSGNSPLHF
once,-,TRBJ2-7,TRBV19,TGTGCCAGTAGTATGGTAGGCGGCTCCTACGAGCAGTACTTC,CASSMVGGSYEQYF
-,-,TRBJ2-7,TRBV4-1,TGCGCCAGCAGCCAAGATCAGGGGACCGCCAGCTACGAGCAGTACTTC,CASSQDQGTASYEQYF
-,TRBD1,TRBJ2-7,TRBV14,TGTGCCAGCAGCCCAAGGGACAGGGCCGAGCAGTACTTC,CASSPRDRAEQYF
few,-,TRBJ1-2,TRBV7-9,TGTGCCAGCAGCAAAGAGGTCCAGGGCTTTAACTATGGCTACACCTTC,CASSKEVQGFNYGYTF
-,-,TRBJ1-5,TRBV27,TGTGCCAGCAGTTTCTGGGGAGAGAATCAGCCCCAGCATTTT,CASSFWGENQPQHF
-,-,TRBJ1-2,TRBV5-1,TGCGCCAGCAGCTTGGAAGGGGACTATGGCTACACCTTC,CASSLEGDYGYTF
-,-,TRBJ2-1,TRBV25-1,TGTGCCAGCATATCAGGGGGGTGGGACAATGAGCAGTTCTTC,CASISGGWDNEQFF
-,-,TRBJ1-1,TRBV5-1,TGCGCCAGCAGCGAAATGACACTGAACACTGAAGCTTTCTTT,CASSEMTLNTEAFF
-,-,TRBJ1-4,TRBV6-5,TGTGCCAGCAGGATCCTTCAGGGGAGAGGTGAAAAACTGTTTTTT,CASRILQGRGEKLFF
-,-,TRBJ2-5,TRBV7-9,TGTGCCAGCAGCAGGGGGCAAGAGACCCAGTACTTC,CASSRGQETQYF
-,-,TRBJ2-1,TRBV5-4,TGTGCCAGCAGGTCGAAGGGGTCATTAGAGCAGTTCTTC,CASRSKGSLEQFF
-,TRBD2,TRBJ2-1,TRBV7-8,TGTGCCAGCAGCTTAGTGGGAGGGAAGCAGTTCTTC,CASSLVGGKQFF
-,TRBD1,TRBJ1-6,TRBV5-1,TGCGCCAGCAGCCTCGAACAGGGGTTTACACCCCTCCACTTT,CASSLEQGFTPLHF
-,TRBD2,TRBJ2-3,TRBV5-4,TGTGCCAGCAGCTTGGATGCTAGCGGGAGTACAGATACGCAGTATTTT,CASSLDASGSTDTQYF
-,TRBD1,TRBJ2-7,TRBV27,TGTGCCAGCAGTCAGGGGGCGGTACACGAGCAGTACTTC,CASSQGAVHEQYF
-,TRBD1,TRBJ1-3,TRBV7-6,TGTGCCAGCAGCTTAGCGGGGACAGTTGGAAACACCATATATTTT,CASSLAGTVGNTIYF
-,-,TRBJ2-2,TRBV4-3,TGCGCCAGCAGCCAAGATGGGCTAGCCACCGGGGAGCTGTTTTTT,CASSQDGLATGELFF
-,-,TRBJ1-5,TRBV18,TGTGCCAGCTCACTCCAGGGTCACCAGCCCCAGCATTTT,CASSLQGHQPQHF
-,-,TRBJ1-5,TRBV6-5,TGTGCCAGCAGTTACTCTCCGACAGCCAATCAGCCCCAGCATTTT,CASSYSPTANQPQHF
-,-,TRBJ2-7,TRBV7-9,TGTTCCAGCAGCTTAGCGGAGCAGGGGACCTCCTCCGACTACGAGCAGTACTTC,CSSSLAEQGTSSDYEQYF
-,-,TRBJ1-4,TRBV18,TGTGCCAGCTCACCCCGGGCTAATGAAAAACTGTTTTTT,CASSPRANEKLFF
-,-,TRBJ1-1,TRBV7-9,TGTGCCAGCAGCTTAGGGCAGAAAGCTTTCTTT,CASSLGQKAFF
-,-,TRBJ1-1,TRBV25-1,TGTGCCAGCAGTGAATTCGGGGGTTCATTCTATGAAGCTTTCTTT,CASSEFGGSFYEAFF
-,-,TRBJ2-1,TRBV6-6,TGTGCCAGCAGTTACTCCAGGGGTGAGAATGAGCAGTTCTTC,CASSYSRGENEQFF